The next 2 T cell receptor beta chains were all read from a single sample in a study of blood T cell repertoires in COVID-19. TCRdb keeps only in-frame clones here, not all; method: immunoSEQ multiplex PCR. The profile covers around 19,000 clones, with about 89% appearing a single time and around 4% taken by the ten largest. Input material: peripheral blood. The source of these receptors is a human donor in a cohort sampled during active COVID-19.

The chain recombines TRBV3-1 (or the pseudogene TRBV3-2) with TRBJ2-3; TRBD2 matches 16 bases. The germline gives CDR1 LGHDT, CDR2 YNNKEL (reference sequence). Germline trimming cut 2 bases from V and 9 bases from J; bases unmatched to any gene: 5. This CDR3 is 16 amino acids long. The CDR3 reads CASSQSSGLAGGTQYF. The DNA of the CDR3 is TGTGCCAGCAGCCAATCCTCGGGACTAGCGGGAGGGACGCAGTATTTT.

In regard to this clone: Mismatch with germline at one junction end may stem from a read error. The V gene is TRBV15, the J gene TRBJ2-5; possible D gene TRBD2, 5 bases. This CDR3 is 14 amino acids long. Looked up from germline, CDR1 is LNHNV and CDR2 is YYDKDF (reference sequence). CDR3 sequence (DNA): TGTGCCACCAGCAGAGATCGAGGGAAAGAGGCCCAGTACTTC. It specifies CATSRDRGKEAQYF.